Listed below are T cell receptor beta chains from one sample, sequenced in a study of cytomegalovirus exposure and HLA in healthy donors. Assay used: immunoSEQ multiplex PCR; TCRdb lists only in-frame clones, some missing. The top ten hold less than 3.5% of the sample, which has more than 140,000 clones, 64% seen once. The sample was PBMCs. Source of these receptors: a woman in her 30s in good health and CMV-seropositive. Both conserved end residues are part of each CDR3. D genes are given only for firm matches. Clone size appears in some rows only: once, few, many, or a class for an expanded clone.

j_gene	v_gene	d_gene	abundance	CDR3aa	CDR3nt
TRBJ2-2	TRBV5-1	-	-	CASSLNMRVAGELFF	TGCGCCAGCAGCTTGAACATGAGGGTCGCCGGGGAGCTGTTTTTT
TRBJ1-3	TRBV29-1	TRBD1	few	CSVEQGAGNTIYF	TGCAGCGTTGAACAGGGGGCTGGAAACACCATATATTTT
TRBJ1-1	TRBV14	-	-	CASSLLQVNTEAFF	TGTGCCAGCAGCCTGCTACAGGTGAACACTGAAGCTTTCTTT
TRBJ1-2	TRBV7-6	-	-	CASSLGVGQLYGYTF	TGTGCCAGCAGCTTAGGTGTCGGACAACTCTATGGCTACACCTTC
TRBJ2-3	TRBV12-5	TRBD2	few	CASGSGLAGEADTQYF	TGTGCTAGTGGCTCGGGACTAGCGGGGGAGGCAGATACGCAGTATTTT
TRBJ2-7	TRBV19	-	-	CASSSRGADEQYF	TGTGCCAGTAGCTCACGTGGGGCGGACGAGCAGTACTTC
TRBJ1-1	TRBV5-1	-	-	CASRDSVEAFF	TGCGCCAGCAGGGACAGCGTTGAAGCTTTCTTT
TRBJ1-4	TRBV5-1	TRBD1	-	CASSLAPTGGGGEKLFF	TGCGCCAGCAGCTTGGCGCCCACAGGGGGCGGAGGTGAAAAACTGTTTTTT
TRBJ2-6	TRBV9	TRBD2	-	CASSGLSGGAGANVLTF	TGTGCCAGCAGCGGATTAAGCGGGGGCGCTGGGGCCAACGTCCTGACTTTC
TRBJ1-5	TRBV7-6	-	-	CASSSGKGQPQHF	TGTGCCAGCAGCTCAGGGAAGGGACAGCCCCAGCATTTT
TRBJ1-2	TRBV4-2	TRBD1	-	CASSQDHDREYGYTF	TGTGCCAGCAGCCAAGACCACGACAGGGAGTATGGCTACACCTTC
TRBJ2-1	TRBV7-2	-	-	CASSSTRGSYNEQFF	TGTGCCAGCAGCTCGACTAGGGGCTCCTACAATGAGCAGTTCTTC
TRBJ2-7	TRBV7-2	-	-	CASSLVSAGYPYEQYF	TGTGCCAGCAGCTTAGTCTCAGCGGGTTACCCCTACGAGCAGTACTTC
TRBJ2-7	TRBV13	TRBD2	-	CASSWPSSGRAYEQYF	TGTGCCAGCAGCTGGCCCTCTAGCGGGAGGGCCTACGAGCAGTACTTC
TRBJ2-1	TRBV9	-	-	CASSAVQGPYNEQFF	TGTGCCAGCAGCGCCGTACAGGGCCCCTACAATGAGCAGTTCTTC
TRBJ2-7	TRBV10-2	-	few	CASLQETYEQYF	TGCGCCAGCCTCCAAGAGACCTACGAGCAGTACTTC
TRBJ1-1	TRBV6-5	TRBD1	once	CASRIGDSRNTEAFF	TGTGCCAGCAGGATAGGGGACAGTCGGAACACTGAAGCTTTCTTT
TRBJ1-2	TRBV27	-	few	CASSPSPGSLHGYTF	TGTGCCAGCAGTCCCTCACCCGGGTCCCTCCATGGCTACACCTTC
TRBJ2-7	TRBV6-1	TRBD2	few	CASSGGLAYEQYF	TGTGCCAGCAGTGGGGGACTAGCCTACGAGCAGTACTTC
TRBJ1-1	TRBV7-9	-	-	CASRPYLQGRAEAFF	TGTGCCAGCAGGCCATACCTACAGGGACGGGCTGAAGCTTTCTTT
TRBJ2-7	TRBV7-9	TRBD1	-	CASSSPVGQGAYEQYF	TGTGCCAGCAGCTCCCCGGTGGGACAGGGAGCCTACGAGCAGTACTTC
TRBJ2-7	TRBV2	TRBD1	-	CATKQGSSYEQYF	TGTGCCACCAAACAGGGGTCCTCCTACGAGCAGTACTTC
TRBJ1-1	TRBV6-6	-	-	CASSYSGLKNTEAFF	TGTGCCAGCAGTTACTCGGGACTAAAAAACACTGAAGCTTTCTTT
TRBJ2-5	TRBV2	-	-	CASSSLAFETQYF	TGTGCCAGCAGTTCCCTAGCGTTTGAGACCCAGTACTTC
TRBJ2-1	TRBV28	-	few	CASRIGRTEYNEQFF	TGTGCCAGCAGAATAGGCAGGACAGAGTACAATGAGCAGTTCTTC
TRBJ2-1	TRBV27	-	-	CASSRSGNEQFF	TGTGCCAGCAGTAGATCGGGGAATGAGCAGTTCTTC
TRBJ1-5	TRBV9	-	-	CASSSQGGGNQPQHF	TGTGCCAGCAGCTCTCAAGGGGGAGGCAATCAGCCCCAGCATTTT
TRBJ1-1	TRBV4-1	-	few	CASSQESQLPGEAFF	TGCGCCAGCAGCCAAGAGTCACAATTACCGGGTGAAGCTTTCTTT
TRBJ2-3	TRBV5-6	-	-	CASSMGSAGTDTQYF	TGTGCCAGCAGCATGGGTAGTGCGGGCACAGATACGCAGTATTTT
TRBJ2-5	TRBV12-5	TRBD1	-	CASGQDLGQGVQETQYF	TGTGCTAGTGGTCAAGATTTAGGACAGGGGGTTCAAGAGACCCAGTACTTC
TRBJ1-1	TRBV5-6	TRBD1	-	CASSSGQDEAFF	TGTGCCAGCAGCTCCGGACAGGACGAAGCTTTCTTT